What follows is one T cell receptor (beta chain) and its context. Its antigen is not identified. V was clipped by 6 bases and J by 2 bases; unmatched bases: 6. The germline gives CDR1 SEHNR, CDR2 FQNEAQ (reference sequence). The CDR3 spans 17 residues. TCRdb independently ran MiXCR on the reads; one entry per CDR3 protein. The sample shows about 110,000 distinct CDR3 sequences, 25% to 35% of them seen only once. These data belong to a study of T cell repertoires in cytomegalovirus infection. In the study overall: CMV epitopes that were recently identified and HLA-C-restricted were used alongside well-studied HLA-B-restricted ones. Matching HLA type, along with CMV infection, was indicated by public TCR beta signatures. The study, taken as a whole, reports: Ex vivo, HLA-C-restricted CMV-specific TCR beta clonotypes prevailed over the rest of the response. Adding up the frequency of public TCR beta families identified people who carried CMV plus the relevant HLA.

The sample here was CD8+ T cells from cultured PBMCs, taken from culture after CMV antigen stimulation. The clonotype was recovered from a human donor in good health (CMV status not recorded). Some clones in this sample may be carry-over from other donors' samples. The chain employs TRBV7-9 and TRBJ2-6; 11 bases fit TRBD1. The CDR3 DNA is TGTGCCAGCAGTTCCCCGGGACAGGGGGCTGGGGCCAACGTCCTGACTTTC. Translating it yields CASSSPGQGAGANVLTF.